This T cell receptor (beta chain) was retrieved from a study of T cell responses to AZD1222 COVID-19 vaccine. Findings and limits, study-wide: Regions left unmutated in variants are reportedly the target of nearly half of spike-specific TCRs.

Germline CDR1 is SGHDN and CDR2 is FVKESK. The CDR3 is 14 amino acids. V dropped 1 base and J dropped 1 base, with 5 bases sitting between them. Assay: immunoSEQ multiplex PCR; the TCRdb copy retains only in-frame clones and omits some. Among roughly 200,000 clones listed, just over 90% were seen once. Comments on this clone: Its target is unknown.

Pooling covered second doses at about 4 or about 12 weeks. The V gene is TRBV14, the J gene TRBJ2-4; unclear D gene. The starting material was peripheral blood, obtained 28 days after the second AZD1222 dose. The clonotype originates from an adult who received the AZD1222 COVID-19 vaccine. CDR3 residues: CASSQAGAKNIQYF. The DNA for the CDR3 is TGTGCCAGCAGCCAAGCCGGCGCCAAAAACATTCAGTACTTC.